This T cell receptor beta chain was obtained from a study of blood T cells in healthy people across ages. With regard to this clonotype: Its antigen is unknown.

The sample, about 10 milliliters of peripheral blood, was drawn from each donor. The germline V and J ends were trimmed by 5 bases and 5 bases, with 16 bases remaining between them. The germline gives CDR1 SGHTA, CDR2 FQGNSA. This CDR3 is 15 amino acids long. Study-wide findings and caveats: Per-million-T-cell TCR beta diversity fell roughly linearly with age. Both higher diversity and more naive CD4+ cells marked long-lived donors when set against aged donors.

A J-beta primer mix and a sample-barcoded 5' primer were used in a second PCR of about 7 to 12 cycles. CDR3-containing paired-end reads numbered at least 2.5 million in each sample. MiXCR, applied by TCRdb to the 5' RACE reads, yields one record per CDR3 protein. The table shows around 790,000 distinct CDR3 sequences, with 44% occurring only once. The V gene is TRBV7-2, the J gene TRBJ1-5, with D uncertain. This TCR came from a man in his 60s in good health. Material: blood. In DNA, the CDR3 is TGTGCCAGCAGCCCGACGGAGGGTTTAGATCAGCCCCAGCATTTT. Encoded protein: CASSPTEGLDQPQHF. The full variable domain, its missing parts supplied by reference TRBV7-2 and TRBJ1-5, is GAGVSQSPSNKVTEKGKDVELRCDPISGHTALYWYRQSLGQGLEFLIYFQGNSAPDKSGLPSDRFSAERTGGSVSTLTIQRTQQEDSAVYLCASSPTEGLDQPQHFGDGTRLSIL.